Listed below are T cell receptor beta chains from one sample, sequenced in a study of T cell responses to AZD1222 COVID-19 vaccine. Using immunoSEQ multiplex PCR, the repertoire was profiled, and TCRdb retains in-frame clones only, with some absent. This sample has 110,000 to 150,000 clones, with roughly 91% found just once. Sequences were derived from peripheral blood, sampled on day 0 of AZD1222 vaccination. The receptors shown here come from an adult in good health. The conserved cysteine and the conserved F or W are not part of the CDR3 here.

j_call v_call cdr3_aa
TRBJ1-1 TRBV25-1 ASSRGGDTEAF
TRBJ1-4 TRBV6-5 ASRIRGSSEKLF
TRBJ1-4 TRBV7-8 ASSAGARDEKLF
TRBJ1-1 TRBV7-3 ASSLTNTGEAF
TRBJ2-2 TRBV27 ASSSAGGTGELF
TRBJ1-6 TRBV6-5 ASSSTGVGNSPLH
TRBJ2-1 TRBV11-3 ASSHDRLNEQF
TRBJ1-1 TRBV30 AWSEEQGLYTEAF
TRBJ1-1 TRBV4-1 ASSPRLHTEAF
TRBJ2-7 TRBV6-1 ASSEAGTGGRDEQY
TRBJ1-1 TRBV3-1/TRBV3-2 ASSQRDRPGNTEAF
TRBJ1-5 TRBV28 ASTSPTAHQPQH
TRBJ2-1 TRBV10-1 ATSTGFYNEQF
TRBJ2-1 TRBV27 ASSGGELSYNEQF
TRBJ1-5 TRBV3-1/TRBV3-2 ASSRTDRGNQPQH
TRBJ1-6 TRBV19 ASRGSSYNSPLH
TRBJ2-7 TRBV28 ASSRGQEAYEQY
TRBJ1-1 TRBV19 ASTLGTEAF
TRBJ1-2 TRBV6-5 ASSPGSGYGYT
TRBJ1-2 TRBV7-2 ASSSGYSGVHGYT
TRBJ1-2 TRBV15 ATSTGTPYYGYT
TRBJ1-2 TRBV29-1 SVERFRYGYT
TRBJ2-5 TRBV20-1 SAGEETQY
TRBJ2-2 TRBV5-8 ASSSTGGYGELF
TRBJ1-5 TRBV20-1 SASGMVTGDQPQH
TRBJ1-2 TRBV2 ASREGTGDGYT
TRBJ1-5 TRBV6-5 ASSYSQVGQPQH
TRBJ1-6 TRBV30 ACPGGGSPLH
TRBJ2-1 TRBV2 ASSAWRGYNNEQF